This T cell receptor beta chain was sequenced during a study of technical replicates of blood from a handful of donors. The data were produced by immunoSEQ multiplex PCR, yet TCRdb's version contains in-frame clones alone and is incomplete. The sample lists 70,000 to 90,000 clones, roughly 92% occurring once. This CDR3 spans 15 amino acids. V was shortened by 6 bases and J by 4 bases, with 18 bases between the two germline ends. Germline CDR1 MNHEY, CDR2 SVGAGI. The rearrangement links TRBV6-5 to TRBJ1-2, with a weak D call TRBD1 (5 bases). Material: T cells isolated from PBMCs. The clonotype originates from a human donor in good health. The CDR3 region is CASSREGRGVYGYTF. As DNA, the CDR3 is TGTGCCAGCAGCCGGGAGGGACGGGGAGTCTATGGCTACACCTTC.